The sequence of this TCR beta chain was determined in a study of cytomegalovirus exposure and HLA in healthy donors. Findings of the study overall: In a later analysis, productive TCRs from donors in an Asian-associated ancestry cluster reportedly carried fewer N-insertions than the cohort mean. In a later analysis, most CMV-associated TCR beta chains appeared HLA-restricted. In a later analysis, compared with equally common non-associated chains, HLA-associated beta chains were more expanded.

On this clone itself: Its antigen is undetermined.

The germline CDR1 and CDR2 sequences are MNHNS and SASEGT. The CDR3 is 14 residues long. After removal of 10 bases from V and 0 bases from J, the junction contained 9 bases not matched to a gene. A multiplex PCR was run with 60 Vbeta primers and 13 Jbeta primers. Data came from immunoSEQ multiplex PCR; TCRdb stores just in-frame clones and leaves some out. The sample has 150,000 to 160,000 clones, 70% to 80% seen once; the top ten hold roughly 12%. The sample comprised PBMCs. The origin of this receptor is a man younger than 45 in good health and CMV-seropositive. The chain links TRBV6-1 to TRBJ2-7, with 7 bases lining up with TRBD1. CDR3 loop: CATETGVASYEQYF. CDR3 in DNA: TGTGCCACCGAAACAGGGGTCGCCTCCTACGAGCAGTACTTC.